Presented here are 21 T cell receptor beta chains from one specimen sequenced in a study of blood T cell repertoires in COVID-19. The table came from immunoSEQ multiplex PCR; TCRdb's copy has only in-frame clones and leaves some out. The profile shows a few hundred thousand clones, 85% of them singletons. The sequencing input was peripheral blood. These receptors were obtained from a human donor in a cohort sampled during active COVID-19.

The chain links TRBV3-1 (or the pseudogene TRBV3-2) to TRBJ2-2; weak D call: TRBD2 (6 bases). V shed 7 bases and J shed 5 bases, with 11 bases lying between them. CDR3 length: 13 residues. CDR1 is LGHDT, CDR2 YNNKEL, per germline (reference sequence). In DNA form, the CDR3 reads TGTGCCAGCACACGTGGGGGGACCGGGGAGCTGTTTTTT. This gives the protein CASTRGGTGELFF.

V usage is TRBV25-1 and J usage is TRBJ1-2, with D unresolved. The CDR3 consists of 12 residues. Per germline, CDR1 MGHDK and CDR2 SYGVNS. V dropped 2 bases and J dropped 4 bases, with 5 bases sitting between them. CDR3 residues: CASSEGSYGYTF. CDR3 sequence (DNA): TGTGCCAGCAGTGAAGGGAGCTATGGCTACACCTTC.

The chain combines TRBV6-1 with TRBJ1-1, with 9 bases that match TRBD1. The CDR3 is made up of 14 amino acids. Germline assignment: CDR1 MNHNS and CDR2 SASEGT. The V segment lost 3 bases and the J segment 5 bases; nucleotides outside the gene matches: 4. CDR3 DNA sequence: TGTGCCAGCAGTGAGGGACAGGGAAAGACTGAAGCTTTCTTT. Its translation: CASSEGQGKTEAFF.

This chain links TRBV5-8 with TRBJ1-5, with D possibly being TRBD1 (6 bases). The V and J ends lost 2 bases and 11 bases respectively, with 11 bases between them. Germline V gene sequence: CDR1 SGHTS, CDR2 YDEGEE. The CDR3 length is 12 residues. CDR3 nucleotide sequence: TGTGCCAGCAGCTTACAGGGCCTGGCCCAGCATTTT. Its protein is CASSLQGLAQHF.

J is TRBJ1-1 and V is TRBV30, with 7 bases fitting TRBD1. Germline V gene sequence: CDR1 GTSNPN, CDR2 SVGIG (reference sequence). The J segment lost 0 bases and the V segment lost 4 bases, leaving 5 bases of the junction unmatched. The CDR3 contains 14 residues. This chain's CDR3 is CAWTQDRLNTEAFF. CDR3 in DNA: TGTGCCTGGACTCAGGACAGGCTGAACACTGAAGCTTTCTTT.

This chain connects TRBV3-1 (or the pseudogene TRBV3-2) to TRBJ2-3; tentative D call: TRBD1 (6 bases). CDR3 size: 17 residues. Germline V gives CDR1 LGHDT, CDR2 YNNKEL (reference sequence). The V and J ends lost 4 bases and 5 bases respectively, with 22 bases between them. The CDR3 is CASSPLIGQKREDTQYF. The DNA of the CDR3 is TGTGCCAGCAGCCCATTGATCGGACAGAAAAGGGAAGATACGCAGTATTTT.

The rearrangement links TRBV19 to TRBJ1-2; 8 bases are shared with TRBD1. The CDR3 has 14 amino acids. Per the germline V gene, CDR1 is LNHDA and CDR2 is SQIVND (reference sequence). Trimming took 7 bases from V and 8 from J; bases not matched to a gene: 12. CDR3 bases: TGTGCCAGTACAGACAGGGGAAGTATCAGCGGCTACACCTTC. It translates to CASTDRGSISGYTF.

This clone was recorded a few times. The chain is built from TRBV10-3 and TRBJ2-7, with TRBD2 matching over 15 bases. V lost 10 bases, J lost 2 bases, and 6 bases stayed unmatched. Germline CDR1 reads ENHRY; CDR2 reads SYGVKD. This CDR3 is built from 15 residues. This CDR3 is CATGTSGGLPYEQYF. The DNA of the CDR3 is TGTGCCACCGGGACTAGCGGGGGGCTCCCCTACGAGCAGTACTTC.

The V call is TRBV5-1, the J call TRBJ1-4; possible D gene TRBD1, 5 bases. V dropped 1 base and J dropped 0 bases, with 10 bases sitting between them. The CDR3 sequence is 16 residues long. Germline V CDR1 and CDR2: SGHRS, YFSETQ. This chain's CDR3 is CASSLTGFATNEKLFF. Written as DNA, the CDR3 is TGCGCCAGCAGCTTGACAGGTTTTGCAACTAATGAAAAACTGTTTTTT.

The chain combines TRBV3-1 (or the pseudogene TRBV3-2) with TRBJ1-2; TRBD1 aligns across 9 bases. The junction had 9 bases not matched to a gene; V was cut back by 4 bases and J by 0 bases. CDR1 and CDR2 from the germline V gene are LGHDT and YNNKEL (reference sequence). The CDR3 consists of 17 residues. In DNA, the CDR3 is TGTGCCAGCAGCCTCAGAGGTGGGACAGGGACTAACTATGGCTACACCTTC. Its translation is CASSLRGGTGTNYGYTF.

The rearrangement links TRBV27 to TRBJ1-5, with 9 bases matching TRBD1. With V trimmed by 4 bases and J by 3 bases, 4 bases remained unmatched. Looked up from germline, CDR1 is MNHEY and CDR2 is SMNVEV (reference sequence). This CDR3 contains 15 residues. The CDR3 reads CASSSRTGANQPQHF. CDR3 DNA: TGTGCCAGCAGTTCACGGACAGGGGCCAATCAGCCCCAGCATTTT.

The chain links TRBV13 to TRBJ2-7; maybe TRBD2 (6 bases). The ends were cut back, 5 bases at V and 0 bases at J, with 11 bases in the middle. Germline V CDR1 and CDR2: PRHDT, FYEKMQ (reference sequence). The length of the CDR3 is 14 residues. Here the CDR3 reads CASSLIGSSYEQYF. The CDR3 DNA follows: TGTGCCAGCAGCCTAATCGGGAGCTCCTACGAGCAGTACTTC.

The chain has TRBV7-9 and TRBJ2-7, with D possibly matching TRBD2 (6 bases). The CDR3 spans 12 residues. Germline lookup yields CDR1 SEHNR and CDR2 FQNEAQ (reference sequence). Trimming left V 5 bases short and J 6 bases short, with 11 bases between. CDR3 residues: CASSDAGREQYF. The CDR3 bases are TGTGCCAGCAGCGACGCGGGGCGCGAGCAGTACTTC.

This chain joins TRBV19 and TRBJ2-1; 9 bases are a match to TRBD2. With 5 bases clipped from V and 8 bases from J, the junction kept 10 bases outside the gene matches. Germline V gene sequence: CDR1 LNHDA, CDR2 SQIVND (reference sequence). The CDR3 runs to 15 residues. CDR3 nucleotide sequence: TGTGCCAGTAGTTACACAAGCGGGGGGCCCTATGAGCAGTTCTTC. It specifies CASSYTSGGPYEQFF. Full variable domain (missing parts from reference TRBV19 and TRBJ2-1): DGGITQSPKYLFRKEGQNVTLSCEQNLNHDAMYWYRQDPGQGLRLIYYSQIVNDFQKGDIAEGYSVSREKKESFPLTVTSAQKNPTAFYLCASSYTSGGPYEQFFGPGTRLTVL.

The chain has TRBV5-1 and TRBJ1-2; TRBD1 aligns across 11 bases. Germline trimming cut 4 bases from V and 7 bases from J; bases unmatched to any gene: 6. The CDR3 contains 14 residues. Germline V CDR1 and CDR2: SGHRS, YFSETQ. The CDR3 loop is CASSNGQGAAGYTF. In DNA, the CDR3 is TGCGCCAGCAGCAACGGACAGGGGGCGGCTGGCTACACCTTC.

The chain links TRBV6-5 to TRBJ1-2; a weak D match, TRBD1 (5 bases). The CDR3 length is 13 residues. V lost 7 bases and J 3 bases, leaving 12 bases between the germline ends. Germline assignment: CDR1 MNHEY and CDR2 SVGAGI. Written as DNA, the CDR3 is TGTGCCAGCACCCCTGGGGCAGACTATGGCTACACCTTC. It is translated as CASTPGADYGYTF.

The chain is built from TRBV5-4 and TRBJ2-1; tentative D call: TRBD2 (6 bases). The V end was cut by 4 bases, the J end by 0 bases, with 11 bases between. The length of the CDR3 is 15 residues. The germline CDR1 and CDR2 sequences are SGHNT and YYREEE (reference sequence). The CDR3 DNA follows: TGTGCCAGCAGCCCATGGCGGGGCTCCTACAATGAGCAGTTCTTC. Its protein product is CASSPWRGSYNEQFF.

The rearrangement links TRBV7-9 to TRBJ1-4, with D perhaps TRBD1 (5 bases). The V gene lost 5 bases and the J gene lost 3 bases, with 13 bases spanning the gap. Per germline, CDR1 SEHNR and CDR2 FQNEAQ (reference sequence). The CDR3 sequence is 15 residues long. The CDR3 bases are TGTGCCAGCAGCCCGGGGGTCGGAGCTAATGAAAAACTGTTTTTT. Translation: CASSPGVGANEKLFF.

The V and J genes are TRBV5-1 and TRBJ1-2, with 9 bases lining up with TRBD1. CDR3 size: 15 residues. Germline V CDR1 and CDR2: SGHRS, YFSETQ. J gave up 4 bases and V 4 bases, and 8 bases lay outside the gene matches. The CDR3 spells CASSVTGGVIYGYTF. DNA of the CDR3: TGCGCCAGCAGCGTGACAGGGGGAGTAATCTATGGCTACACCTTC.

This chain connects TRBV24-1 to TRBJ2-7, with TRBD1 matching 8 bases. V shed 7 bases, J shed 2 bases, and the junction held 15 bases outside the gene matches. The V gene's germline CDR1 is KGHDR and CDR2 SFDVKD. CDR3 size: 17 residues. The CDR3 DNA is TGTGCCACCAGGGACAGGGTAGCTGAAGGGCTACCCTACGAGCAGTACTTC. Encoded protein: CATRDRVAEGLPYEQYF.

The chain couples TRBV2 to TRBJ1-2; D possibly corresponds to TRBD1 (6 bases). Deletions cut 11 bases from V and 7 bases from J, with 17 bases between. The CDR3 sequence is 12 residues long. Per germline, CDR1 SNHLY and CDR2 FYNNEI. CDR3 sequence: CAGRQVQSGYTF. CDR3 nucleotide sequence: TGTGCCGGACGACAGGTACAGTCTGGCTACACCTTC.